This TCR beta chain derives from a study of blood T cell repertoires in COVID-19. Background on the study: From the United States, Italy and Spain came samples of acute and convalescent COVID-19. From T cells, B-cell-depleted T cells, or PBMCs came the material, which was cDNA or gDNA.

Under the authors' procedure: From reference gene primer amplification, estimates of nucleated cell counts were derived. Repertoires were generated with immunoSEQ multiplex PCR, while TCRdb's copy carries only in-frame clones and drops some. The V and J calls and clone size are taken from that table; D and trimming were inferred from the DNA. The sample holds some 83,000 clones, around 79% seen once. The source of this sequence is a man between 50 and 59 years old with acute or convalescent COVID-19. The source material was peripheral blood.

The CDR3: CASSQEVDSGRHPGGELFF. The CDR3 coding sequence is TGTGCCAGCAGCCAAGAGGTAGATAGCGGGAGGCATCCGGGCGGGGAGCTGTTTTTT. The V gene is TRBV3-1 (or the pseudogene TRBV3-2), the J gene TRBJ2-2, with TRBD2 matching over 10 bases. J lost 7 bases, V lost 0 bases, and 14 bases had no gene match. The CDR3 runs to 19 residues. CDR1 and CDR2 from the germline V gene are LGHDT and YNNKEL (reference sequence).